The 5 T cell receptor beta chains below all came from one sample that was sequenced in a study of identifying expanded T cells in peripheral blood. Repertoires were generated with immunoSEQ multiplex PCR, while TCRdb's copy carries only in-frame clones and drops some. The top ten hold roughly 6% of the sample, which has some 100,000 clones, over 80% seen once. Sequencing used blood. These TCRs come from a person aged 18 to 75 in good health.

The chain is built from TRBV2 and TRBJ1-6; 7 nucleotides agree with TRBD1. The length of the CDR3 is 16 residues. Trimming at V came to 6 bases and at J to 5 bases, leaving 10 bases not matched to a gene. Per the germline V gene, CDR1 is SNHLY and CDR2 is FYNNEI. CDR3 DNA sequence: TGTGCCAGCAGCCTTGACAGGGTACAGAATAATTCACCCCTCCACTTT. Translating it yields CASSLDRVQNNSPLHF.

This chain uses TRBV18 with TRBJ1-3, with D maybe TRBD1 (5 bases). The CDR3 has 15 residues. V lost 4 bases and J 0 bases, leaving 10 bases between the germline ends. The germline gives CDR1 KGHSH, CDR2 LQKENI. CDR3 amino acids: CASSLGESSGNTIYF. CDR3 sequence (DNA): TGTGCCAGCTCACTGGGGGAAAGCTCTGGAAACACCATATATTTT.

This clone was detected only once. The rearrangement links TRBV5-1 to TRBJ2-1; maybe TRBD2 (6 bases). Germline loops: CDR1 SGHRS, CDR2 YFSETQ. Trimming took off 3 bases at V and 10 bases at J, with 17 bases between the two ends. The CDR3 is made up of 14 amino acids. CDR3 nucleotides: TGCGCCAGCAGCTCGGACGGTCACGGGGGAGAGCAGTTCTTC. This sequence encodes CASSSDGHGGEQFF. Drawing the rest from reference TRBV5-1 and TRBJ2-1, the complete variable domain is KAGVTQTPRYLIKTRGQQVTLSCSPISGHRSVSWYQQTPGQGLQFLFEYFSETQRNKGNFPGRFSGRQFSNSRSEMNVSTLELGDSALYLCASSSDGHGGEQFFGPGTRLTVL.

The chain joins TRBV11-3 to TRBJ2-1; 9 bases are a match to TRBD1. Unmatched junction bases numbered 5, after V lost 4 bases and J lost 4 bases. The CDR3 totals 15 residues. In germline, CDR1 is SGHNT, CDR2 YENEEA. Here the CDR3 reads CASSSQGQGYNEQFF. The CDR3 DNA reads as TGTGCCAGCAGCTCACAGGGACAGGGATACAATGAGCAGTTCTTC.

The chain employs TRBV18 and TRBJ1-5; no definite D call. The V end was cut by 1 base, the J end by 0 bases, with 7 bases between. The CDR3 covers 15 residues. The germline V gene encodes CDR1 KGHSH and CDR2 LQKENI. CDR3 region: CASSPQKSSNQPQHF. The CDR3 nucleotides read TGTGCCAGCTCACCACAGAAGAGTAGCAATCAGCCCCAGCATTTT.